This TCR beta chain was recorded in a study of blood T cell repertoires in COVID-19. J was trimmed by 6 bases and V by 2 bases; bases with no gene match: 5. Germline V CDR1 and CDR2: MDHEN, SYDVKM. CDR3 size: 16 residues. Sequencing was performed with immunoSEQ multiplex PCR; in TCRdb, only in-frame clones are kept and a portion is missing. Altogether roughly 250,000 clones are present, about nine tenths being singletons, with the ten largest covering more than 6%. The TCR sequence derives from a man in his 60s who had recovered from COVID-19. The genes are TRBV28 and TRBJ1-6, with 9 bases lining up with TRBD1. Material: peripheral blood. In nucleotides, the CDR3 is TGTGCCAGCAGTTTAGGAACAGGGGGCGGTAATTCACCCCTCCACTTT. It codes for CASSLGTGGGNSPLHF.